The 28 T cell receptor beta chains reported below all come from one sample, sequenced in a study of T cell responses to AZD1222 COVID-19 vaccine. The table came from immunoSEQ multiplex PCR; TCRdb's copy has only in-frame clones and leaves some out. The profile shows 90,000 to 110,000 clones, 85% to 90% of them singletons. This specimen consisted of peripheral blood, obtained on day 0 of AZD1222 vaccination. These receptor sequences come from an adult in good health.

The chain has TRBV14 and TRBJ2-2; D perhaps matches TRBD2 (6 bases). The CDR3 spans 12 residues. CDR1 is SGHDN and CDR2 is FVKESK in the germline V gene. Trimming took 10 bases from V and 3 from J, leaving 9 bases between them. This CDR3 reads CATRRDTGELFF. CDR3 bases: TGTGCCACACGGAGGGACACCGGGGAGCTGTTTTTT.

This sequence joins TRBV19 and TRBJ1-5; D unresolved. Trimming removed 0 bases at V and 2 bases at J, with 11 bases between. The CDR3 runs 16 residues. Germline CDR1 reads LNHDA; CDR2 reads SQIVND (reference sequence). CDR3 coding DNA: TGTGCCAGTAGTATAGATGGGAGGAGTGGCAATCAGCCCCAGCATTTT. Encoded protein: CASSIDGRSGNQPQHF.

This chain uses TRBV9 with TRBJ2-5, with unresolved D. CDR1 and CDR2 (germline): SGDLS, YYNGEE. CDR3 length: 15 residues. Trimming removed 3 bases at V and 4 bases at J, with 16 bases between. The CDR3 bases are TGTGCCAGCAGCGAGGGCCTTAGACGGGCAGAGACCCAGTACTTC. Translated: CASSEGLRRAETQYF.

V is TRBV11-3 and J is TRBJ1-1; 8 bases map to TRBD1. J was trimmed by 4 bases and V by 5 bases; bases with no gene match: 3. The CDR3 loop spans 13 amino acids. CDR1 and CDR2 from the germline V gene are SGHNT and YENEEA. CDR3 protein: CASSDGTGTEAFF. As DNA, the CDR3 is TGTGCCAGCAGCGACGGGACAGGCACTGAAGCTTTCTTT.

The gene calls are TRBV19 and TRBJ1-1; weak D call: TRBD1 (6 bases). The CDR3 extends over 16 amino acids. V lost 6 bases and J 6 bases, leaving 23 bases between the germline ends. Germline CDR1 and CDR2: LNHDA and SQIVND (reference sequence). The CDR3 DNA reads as TGTGCCAGTAGCTCCTCCCGGGACACCCTAGGCGCTGAAGCTTTCTTT. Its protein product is CASSSSRDTLGAEAFF.

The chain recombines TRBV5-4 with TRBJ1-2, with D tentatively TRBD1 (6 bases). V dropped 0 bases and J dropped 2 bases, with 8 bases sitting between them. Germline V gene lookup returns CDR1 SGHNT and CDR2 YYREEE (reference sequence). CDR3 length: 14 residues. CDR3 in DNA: TGTGCCAGCAGCTTGGCAGGGACAAACTATGGCTACACCTTC. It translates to CASSLAGTNYGYTF.

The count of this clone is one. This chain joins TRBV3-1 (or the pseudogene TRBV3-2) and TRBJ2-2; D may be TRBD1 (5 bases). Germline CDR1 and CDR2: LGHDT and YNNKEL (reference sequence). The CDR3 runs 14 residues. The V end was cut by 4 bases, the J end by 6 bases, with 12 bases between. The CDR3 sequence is CASSRVEGAGELFF. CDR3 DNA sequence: TGTGCCAGCAGCCGAGTGGAAGGGGCCGGGGAGCTGTTTTTT.

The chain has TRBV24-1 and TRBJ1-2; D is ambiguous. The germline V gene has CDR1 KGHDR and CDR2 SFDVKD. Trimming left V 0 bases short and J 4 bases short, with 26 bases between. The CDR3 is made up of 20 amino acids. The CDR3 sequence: CATSDLHKAAGTYLFYGYTF. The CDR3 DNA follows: TGTGCCACCAGTGATTTGCATAAAGCGGCGGGCACGTACCTCTTCTATGGCTACACCTTC.

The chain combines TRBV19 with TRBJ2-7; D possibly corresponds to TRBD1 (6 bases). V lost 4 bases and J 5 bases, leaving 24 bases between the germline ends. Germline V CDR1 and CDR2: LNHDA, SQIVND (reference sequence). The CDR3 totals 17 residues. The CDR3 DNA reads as TGTGCCAGTAGTAGGGATCGAACCGGGACATCGGCCGACGAGCAGTACTTC. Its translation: CASSRDRTGTSADEQYF.

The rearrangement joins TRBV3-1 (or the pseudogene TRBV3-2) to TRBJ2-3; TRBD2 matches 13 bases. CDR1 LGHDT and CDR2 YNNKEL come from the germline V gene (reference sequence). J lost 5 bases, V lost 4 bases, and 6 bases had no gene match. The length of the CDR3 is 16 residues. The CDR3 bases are TGTGCCAGCAGCCGCACTAGCGGGGGGGAGGGAGATACGCAGTATTTT. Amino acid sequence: CASSRTSGGEGDTQYF.

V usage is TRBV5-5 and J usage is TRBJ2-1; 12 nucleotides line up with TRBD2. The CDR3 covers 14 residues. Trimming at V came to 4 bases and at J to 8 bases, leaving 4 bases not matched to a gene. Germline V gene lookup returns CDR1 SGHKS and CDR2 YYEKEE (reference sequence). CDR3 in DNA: TGTGCCAGCAGCATACTAGCGGGGGGCCATGAGCAGTTCTTC. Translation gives CASSILAGGHEQFF.

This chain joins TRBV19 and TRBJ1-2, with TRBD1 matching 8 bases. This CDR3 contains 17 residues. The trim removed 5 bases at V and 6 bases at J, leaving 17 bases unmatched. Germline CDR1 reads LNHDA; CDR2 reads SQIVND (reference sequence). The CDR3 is CASSPSSTGGRYNGYTF. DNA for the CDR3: TGTGCCAGTAGTCCCAGTTCTACAGGGGGGAGATATAATGGCTACACCTTC. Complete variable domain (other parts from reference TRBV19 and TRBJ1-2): DGGITQSPKYLFRKEGQNVTLSCEQNLNHDAMYWYRQDPGQGLRLIYYSQIVNDFQKGDIAEGYSVSREKKESFPLTVTSAQKNPTAFYLCASSPSSTGGRYNGYTFGSGTRLTVV.

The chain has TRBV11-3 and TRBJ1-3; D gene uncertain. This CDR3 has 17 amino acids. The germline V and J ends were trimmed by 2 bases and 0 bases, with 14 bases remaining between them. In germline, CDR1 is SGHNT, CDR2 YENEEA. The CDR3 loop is CASSLYKEINSGNTIYF. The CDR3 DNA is TGTGCCAGCAGCTTATACAAGGAAATTAACTCTGGAAACACCATATATTTT.

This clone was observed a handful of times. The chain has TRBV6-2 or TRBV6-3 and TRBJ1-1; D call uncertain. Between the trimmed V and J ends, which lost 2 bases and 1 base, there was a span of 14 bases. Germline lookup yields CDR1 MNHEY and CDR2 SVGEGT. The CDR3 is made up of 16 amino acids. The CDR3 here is CASSYPTVQPNTEAFF. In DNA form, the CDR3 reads TGTGCCAGCAGTTACCCTACGGTACAGCCGAACACTGAAGCTTTCTTT.

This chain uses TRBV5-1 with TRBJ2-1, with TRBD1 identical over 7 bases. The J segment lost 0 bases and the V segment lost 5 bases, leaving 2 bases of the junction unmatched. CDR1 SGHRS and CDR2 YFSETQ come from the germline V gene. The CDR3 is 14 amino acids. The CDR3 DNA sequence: TGCGCCAGCAGGGGACAGCCCTCCTACAATGAGCAGTTCTTC. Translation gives CASRGQPSYNEQFF.

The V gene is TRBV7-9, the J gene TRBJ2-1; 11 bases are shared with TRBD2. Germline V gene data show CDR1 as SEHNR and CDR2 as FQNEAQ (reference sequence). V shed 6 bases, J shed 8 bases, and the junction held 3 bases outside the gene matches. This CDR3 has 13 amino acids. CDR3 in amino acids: CASRRGLADEQFF. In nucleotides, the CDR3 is TGTGCCAGCAGGAGGGGACTAGCGGATGAGCAGTTCTTC.

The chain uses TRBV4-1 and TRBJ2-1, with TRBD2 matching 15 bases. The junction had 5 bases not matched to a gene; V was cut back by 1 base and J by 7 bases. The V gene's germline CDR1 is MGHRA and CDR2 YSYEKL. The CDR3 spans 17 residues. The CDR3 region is CASSQGTSGGVWNEQFF. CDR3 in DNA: TGCGCCAGCAGCCAAGGGACTAGCGGGGGGGTTTGGAATGAGCAGTTCTTC.

CDR3: CASSTLLTTGGMNTEAFF. The CDR3 DNA reads TGTGCCAGTAGTACGCTACTTACAACAGGGGGGATGAACACTGAAGCTTTCTTT. The J gene is TRBJ1-1, the V gene TRBV19; 8 positions match TRBD1. This CDR3 spans 18 amino acids. CDR1 is LNHDA, CDR2 SQIVND, per germline (reference sequence). V gave up 4 bases and J gave up 0 bases; unmatched junction bases: 13.

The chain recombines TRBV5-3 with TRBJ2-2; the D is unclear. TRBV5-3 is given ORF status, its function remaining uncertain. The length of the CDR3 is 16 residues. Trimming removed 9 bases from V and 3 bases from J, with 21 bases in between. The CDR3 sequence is CATPRSTGPYTGELFF. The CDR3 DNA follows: TGTGCCACCCCCCGGAGCACCGGGCCGTACACCGGGGAGCTGTTTTTT.

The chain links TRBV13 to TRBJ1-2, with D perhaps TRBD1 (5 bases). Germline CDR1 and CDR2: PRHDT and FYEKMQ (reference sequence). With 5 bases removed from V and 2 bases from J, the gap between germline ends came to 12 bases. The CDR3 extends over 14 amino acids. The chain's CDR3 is CASSPSTENYGYTF. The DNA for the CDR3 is TGTGCCAGCAGCCCCTCGACAGAGAACTATGGCTACACCTTC.

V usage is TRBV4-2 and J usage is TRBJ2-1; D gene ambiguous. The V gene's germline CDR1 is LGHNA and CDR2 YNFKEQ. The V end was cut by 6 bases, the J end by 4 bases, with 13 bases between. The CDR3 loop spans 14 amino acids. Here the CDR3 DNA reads TGTGCCAGCAGAAGTTTTGTTTCGTACAATGAGCAGTTCTTC. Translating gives CASRSFVSYNEQFF.

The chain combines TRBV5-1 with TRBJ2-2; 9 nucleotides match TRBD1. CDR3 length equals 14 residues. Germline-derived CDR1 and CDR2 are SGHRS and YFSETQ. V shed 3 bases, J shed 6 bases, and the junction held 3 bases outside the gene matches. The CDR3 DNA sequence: TGCGCCAGCAGCTGGGGACAGGGCTCCGGGGAGCTGTTTTTT. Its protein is CASSWGQGSGELFF.

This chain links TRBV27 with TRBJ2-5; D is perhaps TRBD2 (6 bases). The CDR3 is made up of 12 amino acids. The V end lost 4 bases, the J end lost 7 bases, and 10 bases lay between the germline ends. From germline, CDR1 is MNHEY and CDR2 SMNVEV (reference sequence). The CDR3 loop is CASSSEGGTQYF. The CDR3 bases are TGTGCCAGCAGTTCGGAGGGTGGGACCCAGTACTTC.

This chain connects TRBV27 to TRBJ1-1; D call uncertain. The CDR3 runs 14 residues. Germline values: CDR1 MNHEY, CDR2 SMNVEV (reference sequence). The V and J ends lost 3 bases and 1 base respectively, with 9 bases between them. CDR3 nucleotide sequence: TGTGCCAGCAGTTTGGTGAGGACGAACACTGAAGCTTTCTTT. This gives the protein CASSLVRTNTEAFF.

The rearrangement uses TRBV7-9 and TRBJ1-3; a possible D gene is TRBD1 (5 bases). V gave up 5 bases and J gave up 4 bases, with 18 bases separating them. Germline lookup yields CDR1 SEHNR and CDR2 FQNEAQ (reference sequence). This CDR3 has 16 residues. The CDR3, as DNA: TGTGCCAGCAGCCCCGCGGAGGGGATTTACGGAAACACCATATATTTT. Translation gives CASSPAEGIYGNTIYF.

CDR3 DNA: TGTGCCGGGTGGGGACAGGGGGCTTCGAACACCGGGGAGCTGTTTTTT. Translation gives CAGWGQGASNTGELFF. V and J are TRBV6-6 and TRBJ2-2; 12 nucleotides align to TRBD1. V gave up 11 bases and J gave up 0 bases; unmatched junction bases: 7. The CDR3 extends over 16 amino acids. Germline lookup yields CDR1 MNHNY and CDR2 SVGAGI (reference sequence).

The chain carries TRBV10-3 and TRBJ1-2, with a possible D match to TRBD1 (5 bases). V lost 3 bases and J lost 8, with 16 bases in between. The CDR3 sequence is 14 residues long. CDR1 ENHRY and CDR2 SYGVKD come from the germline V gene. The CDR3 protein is CAISDGWGGDGYTF. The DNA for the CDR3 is TGTGCCATCAGTGATGGATGGGGGGGAGACGGCTACACCTTC.

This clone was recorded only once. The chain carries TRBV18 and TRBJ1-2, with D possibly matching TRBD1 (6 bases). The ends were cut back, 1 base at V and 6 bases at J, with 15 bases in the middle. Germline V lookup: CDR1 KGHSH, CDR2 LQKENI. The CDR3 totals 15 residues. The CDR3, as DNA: TGTGCCAGCTCACCACGTACAGGGTTAGGAGATGGCTACACCTTC. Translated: CASSPRTGLGDGYTF.